The sequence of this TCR beta chain was determined in a study of T-cell reconstitution after alpha-beta-depleted transplantation in children. General study points: Newly produced T cells mostly provided counts and TCRbeta diversity after one year, as hyperexpanded clones declined. Several hundred expanded graft clones reportedly supplied alpha-beta T cells about two months after transplant. Surviving recipient T cells and thymic progenitors accounted for the high day-60 TCRbeta diversity observed in some patients.

For TCRbeta, the library was prepared with unique molecular identifiers. Each CDR3 protein is one row after TCRdb ran MiXCR on the PCR reads. The profile shows 200,000 to 250,000 distinct CDR3 sequences, approximately 10% of them singletons. This clonotype was counted at least ten times. Its specificity is unknown. The CDR3 is made up of 13 amino acids. CDR1 is SGHDT, CDR2 YYEEEE, per germline. V dropped 6 bases and J dropped 8 bases, with 14 bases sitting between them. The sequenced sample was PBMCs, obtained before TCRalphabeta/CD19-depleted stem cell transplant. The clonotype comes from a child less than two years old with acute myeloid leukemia, due to receive a stem cell transplant. The chain uses TRBV5-6 and TRBJ1-4; TRBD1 might be the D (5 bases). The CDR3 protein is CASNRRGNEKLFF. CDR3 DNA: TGTGCCAGCAACCGAAGGGGTAACGAAAAACTGTTTTTT.